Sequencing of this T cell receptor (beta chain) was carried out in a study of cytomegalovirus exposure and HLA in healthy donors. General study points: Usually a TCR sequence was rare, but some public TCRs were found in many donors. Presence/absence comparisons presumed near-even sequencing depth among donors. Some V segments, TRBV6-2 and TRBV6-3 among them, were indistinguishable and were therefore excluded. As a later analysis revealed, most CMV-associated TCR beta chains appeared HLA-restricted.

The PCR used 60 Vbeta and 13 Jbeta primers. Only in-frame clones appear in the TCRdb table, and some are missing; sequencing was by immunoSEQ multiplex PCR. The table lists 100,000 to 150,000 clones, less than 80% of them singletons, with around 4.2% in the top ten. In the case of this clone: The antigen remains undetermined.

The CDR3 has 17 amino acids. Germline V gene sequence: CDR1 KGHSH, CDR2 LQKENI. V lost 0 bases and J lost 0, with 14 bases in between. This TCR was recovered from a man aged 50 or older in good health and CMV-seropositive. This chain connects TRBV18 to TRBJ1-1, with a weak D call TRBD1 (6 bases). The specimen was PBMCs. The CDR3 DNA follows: TGTGCCAGCTCACCACCCGGGACACGTAGAATGAACACTGAAGCTTTCTTT. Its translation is CASSPPGTRRMNTEAFF.